This TCR beta chain was identified during a study of follicular helper T cells after annual influenza vaccination. Comments on this clone: Its antigen remains unidentified.

Sequencing was performed with immunoSEQ multiplex PCR; in TCRdb, only in-frame clones are kept and a portion is missing. Here the sample spans approximately 10,000 clones, roughly 85% being singletons. Findings and limits, study-wide: Productive TCRB sequences came from only roughly 10-20% of cells. Plasmablast frequency change correlated with clonality change in ICOS+CD38+ cTfh.

The CDR3 consists of 16 residues. Germline V gene sequence: CDR1 SEHNR, CDR2 FQNEAQ (reference sequence). V dropped 3 bases and J dropped 1; count of bases not matched to a gene: 3. The origin of this receptor is an adult who received the influenza vaccine. The sample consisted of CXCR5- memory CD4+ T cells sorted from blood, taken 6 weeks after influenza vaccination. The chain joins TRBV7-9 to TRBJ2-1; 10 bases map to TRBD2. CDR3 region: CASSLGLALSYNEQFF. DNA for the CDR3: TGTGCCAGCAGCTTGGGACTAGCGTTATCCTACAATGAGCAGTTCTTC.